The TCR beta chain under discussion was sequenced for a study of tumor-infiltrating lymphocytes in localized non-small cell lung cancer. Study information: From each patient, both tumor and uninvolved lung, non-adjacent to tumor, were sampled.

Sequencing was performed with immunoSEQ multiplex PCR; in TCRdb, only in-frame clones are kept and a portion is missing. The table lists roughly 9,500 clones, around 72% of them singletons, with approximately 15% in the top ten. This clone came up once. Trimming cost V 1 base and J 9 bases, with 12 bases left between them. The CDR3 sequence is 13 residues long. The germline V gene has CDR1 SGHDN and CDR2 FVKESK. The sequence was obtained from a human donor with non-small cell lung cancer. The rearrangement links TRBV14 to TRBJ1-2; possibly TRBD1 for D (5 bases). The specimen was lung tumor tissue. In DNA, the CDR3 is TGTGCCAGCAGCCAAGCGGAGGGGTATAGCTACACCTTC. This gives the protein CASSQAEGYSYTF.